This T cell receptor beta chain was captured by sequencing in a study of human T cells and chemical hapten exposure. This clonotype was seen many times. Its antigen is as yet unknown. Study-wide results and limits: PT1 expanded TCR counts and patch test score correlated positively. The number of TCRs over 1 in 1000 frequency stayed unchanged after DPC.

In the source study's methods: Sequenced samples showed a median of around 96,000 TCRs each, with counts running from roughly 23,000 to 700,000. TCRdb reprocessed the RACE reads with MiXCR, giving one entry per CDR3 protein. The V and J calls follow TCRdb's processing rather than the paper's. The sample consists of approximately 57,000 distinct CDR3 sequences, 7.5% to 10% of them appearing once. Germline V gene data show CDR1 as SGHRS and CDR2 as YFSETQ. V lost 2 bases and J 7 bases, leaving 10 bases between the germline ends. This CDR3 has 13 amino acids. Time point of the sample: patch test 1, 2 weeks after DPC sensitization. The treatment: therapeutic diphenylcyclopropenone sensitization with weekly scalp DPC.

The rearrangement links TRBV5-1 to TRBJ2-1; the D gene is possibly TRBD1 (5 bases). This TCR derives from a woman in her 40s with alopecia areata. Some clones in this sample may be carry-over from other donors' samples. The sequences come from whole blood, collected in connection with sensitization to the hapten diphenylcyclopropenone (DPC). The CDR3 here is CASSFRTSNEQFF. CDR3 in DNA: TGCGCCAGCAGCTTCAGGACATCGAATGAGCAGTTCTTC.